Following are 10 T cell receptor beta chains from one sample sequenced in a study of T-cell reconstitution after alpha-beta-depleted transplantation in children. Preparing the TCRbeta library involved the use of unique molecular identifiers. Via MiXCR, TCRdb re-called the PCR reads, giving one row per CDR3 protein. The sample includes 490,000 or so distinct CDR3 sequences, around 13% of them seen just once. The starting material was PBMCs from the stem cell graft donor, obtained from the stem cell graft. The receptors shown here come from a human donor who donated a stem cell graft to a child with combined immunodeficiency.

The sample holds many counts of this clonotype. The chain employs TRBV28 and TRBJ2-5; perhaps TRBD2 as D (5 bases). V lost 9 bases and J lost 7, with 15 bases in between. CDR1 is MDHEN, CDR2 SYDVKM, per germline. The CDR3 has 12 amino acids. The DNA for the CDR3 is TGTGCCAGTCTAACTAGTGACGGGACCCAGTACTTC. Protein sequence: CASLTSDGTQYF. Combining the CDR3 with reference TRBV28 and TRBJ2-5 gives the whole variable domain DVKVTQSSRYLVKRTGEKVFLECVQDMDHENMFWYRQDPGLGLRLIYFSYDVKMKEKGDIPEGYSVSREKKERFSLILESASTNQTSMYLCASLTSDGTQYFGPGTRLLVL.

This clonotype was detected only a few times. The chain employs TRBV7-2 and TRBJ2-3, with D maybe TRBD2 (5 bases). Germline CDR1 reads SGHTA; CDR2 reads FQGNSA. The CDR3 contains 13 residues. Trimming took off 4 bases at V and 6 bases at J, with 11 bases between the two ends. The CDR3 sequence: CASSSPDLDTQYF. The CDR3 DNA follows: TGTGCCAGCAGCTCCCCGGACTTGGATACGCAGTATTTT.

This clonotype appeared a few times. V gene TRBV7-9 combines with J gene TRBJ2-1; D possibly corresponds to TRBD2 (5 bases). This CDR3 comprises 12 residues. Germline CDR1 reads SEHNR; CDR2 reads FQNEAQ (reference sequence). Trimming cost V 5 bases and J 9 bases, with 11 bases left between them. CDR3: CASSPLDSEQFF. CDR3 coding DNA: TGTGCCAGCAGCCCACTAGACTCTGAGCAGTTCTTC.

The CDR3 loop is CSVLPPSDYNEQFF. In DNA form, the CDR3 reads TGCAGCGTCCTCCCGCCCTCGGACTACAATGAGCAGTTCTTC. The V gene is TRBV29-1, the J gene TRBJ2-1; D ambiguous. The CDR3 is made up of 14 amino acids. Trimming cost V 6 bases and J 3 bases, with 15 bases left between them. From germline, CDR1 is SQVTM and CDR2 ANQGSEA.

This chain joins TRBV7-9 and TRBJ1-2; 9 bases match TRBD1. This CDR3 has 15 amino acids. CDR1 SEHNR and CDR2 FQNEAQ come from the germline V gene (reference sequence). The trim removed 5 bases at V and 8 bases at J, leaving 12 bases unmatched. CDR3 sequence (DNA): TGTGCCAGCAGCCCCCGCCGGGACAGGGAAGAAGGCTACACCTTC. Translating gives CASSPRRDREEGYTF.

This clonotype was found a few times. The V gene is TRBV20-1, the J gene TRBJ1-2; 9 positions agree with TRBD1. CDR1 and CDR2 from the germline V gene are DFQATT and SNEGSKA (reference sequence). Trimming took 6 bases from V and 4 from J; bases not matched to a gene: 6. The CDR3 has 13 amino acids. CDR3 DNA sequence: TGCAGTGCAAGGACAGGGGTGAGCTATGGCTACACCTTC. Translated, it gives CSARTGVSYGYTF.

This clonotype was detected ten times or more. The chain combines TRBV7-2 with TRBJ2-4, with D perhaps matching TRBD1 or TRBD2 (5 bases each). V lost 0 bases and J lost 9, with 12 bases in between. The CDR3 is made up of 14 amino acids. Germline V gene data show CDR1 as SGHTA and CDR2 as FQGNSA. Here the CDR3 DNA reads TGTGCCAGCAGCTTAGCCGACAGAACTAGCATTCAGTACTTC. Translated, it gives CASSLADRTSIQYF.

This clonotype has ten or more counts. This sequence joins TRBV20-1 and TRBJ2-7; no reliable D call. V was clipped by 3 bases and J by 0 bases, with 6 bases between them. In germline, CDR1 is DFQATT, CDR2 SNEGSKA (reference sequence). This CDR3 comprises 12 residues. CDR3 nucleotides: TGCAGTGCTAGCTCAAGCTCCTACGAGCAGTACTTC. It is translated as CSASSSSYEQYF.

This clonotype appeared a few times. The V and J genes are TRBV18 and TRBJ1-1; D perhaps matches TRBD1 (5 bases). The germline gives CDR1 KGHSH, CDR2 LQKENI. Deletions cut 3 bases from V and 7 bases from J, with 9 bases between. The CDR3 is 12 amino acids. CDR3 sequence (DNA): TGTGCCAGCTCACCGCGCCAGGGTGAAGCTTTCTTT. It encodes CASSPRQGEAFF.

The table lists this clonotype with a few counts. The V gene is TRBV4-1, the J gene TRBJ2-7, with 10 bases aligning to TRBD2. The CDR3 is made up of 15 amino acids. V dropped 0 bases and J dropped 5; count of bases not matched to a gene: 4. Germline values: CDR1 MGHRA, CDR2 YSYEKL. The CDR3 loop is CASSQDGLAGDEQYF. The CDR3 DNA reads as TGCGCCAGCAGCCAAGACGGGCTAGCGGGAGACGAGCAGTACTTC.